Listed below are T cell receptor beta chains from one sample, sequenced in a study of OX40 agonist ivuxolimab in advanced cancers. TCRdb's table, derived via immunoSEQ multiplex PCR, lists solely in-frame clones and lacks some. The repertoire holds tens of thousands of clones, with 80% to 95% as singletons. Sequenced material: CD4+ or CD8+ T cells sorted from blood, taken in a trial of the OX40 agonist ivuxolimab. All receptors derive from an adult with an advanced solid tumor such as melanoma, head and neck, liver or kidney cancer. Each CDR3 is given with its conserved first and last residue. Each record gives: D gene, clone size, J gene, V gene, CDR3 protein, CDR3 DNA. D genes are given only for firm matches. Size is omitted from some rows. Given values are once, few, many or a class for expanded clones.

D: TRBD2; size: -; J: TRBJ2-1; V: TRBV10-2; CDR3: CASSGASGGPRLENEQFF; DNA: TGCGCCAGCAGTGGGGCTAGCGGGGGCCCCCGCCTTGAGAATGAGCAGTTCTTC
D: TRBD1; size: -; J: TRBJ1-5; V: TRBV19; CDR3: CASSMTGGTYGPQHF; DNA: TGTGCCAGTAGTATGACAGGGGGGACCTATGGTCCCCAGCATTTT
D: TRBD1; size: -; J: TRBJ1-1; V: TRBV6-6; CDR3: CASSYNDRGRDTEAFF; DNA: TGTGCCAGCAGTTATAACGACAGGGGTAGGGACACTGAAGCTTTCTTT
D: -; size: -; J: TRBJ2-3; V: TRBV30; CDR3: CAWSVGSGFTDTQYF; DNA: TGTGCCTGGAGTGTTGGGTCCGGGTTCACAGATACGCAGTATTTT
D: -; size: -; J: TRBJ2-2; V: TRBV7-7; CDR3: CASSLAQDTGELFF; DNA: TGTGCTAGCAGCTTAGCCCAGGATACCGGGGAGCTGTTTTTT
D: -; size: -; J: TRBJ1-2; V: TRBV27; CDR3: CASSLKGDGYTF; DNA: TGTGCCAGCAGTTTAAAGGGGGACGGCTACACCTTC
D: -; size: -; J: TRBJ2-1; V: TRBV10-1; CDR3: CASSELAGVSNEQFF; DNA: TGCGCCAGCAGTGAATTGGCAGGTGTGAGCAATGAGCAGTTCTTC
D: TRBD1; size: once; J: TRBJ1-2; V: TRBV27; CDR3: CASSDRGGYGYTF; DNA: TGTGCCAGCAGTGACAGGGGAGGTTATGGCTACACCTTC
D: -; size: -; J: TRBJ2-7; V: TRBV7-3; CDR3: CASSLKSTDSRSFDEQYF; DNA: TGTGCCAGCAGCTTAAAATCTACGGACAGTAGGTCGTTCGACGAGCAGTACTTC
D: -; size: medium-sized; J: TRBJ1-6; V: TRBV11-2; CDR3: CASSLGGISRTLHF; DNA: TGTGCCAGCAGCTTAGGCGGGATATCAAGAACCCTCCACTTT
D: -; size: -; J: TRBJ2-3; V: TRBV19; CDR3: CASSSGPGGTDTQYF; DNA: TGTGCCAGTAGCTCCGGGCCAGGGGGCACAGATACGCAGTATTTT
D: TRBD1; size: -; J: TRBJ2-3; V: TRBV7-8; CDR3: CATGTGDEYF; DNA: TGTGCCACAGGGACAGGGGACGAGTATTTT
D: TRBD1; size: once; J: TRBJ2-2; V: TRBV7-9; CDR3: CASSRGQGSAGELFF; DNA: TGTGCCAGCAGCCGGGGACAGGGGTCGGCCGGGGAGCTGTTTTTT
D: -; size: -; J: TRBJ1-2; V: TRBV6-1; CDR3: CASAANYGYTF; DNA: TGTGCGAGCGCGGCTAACTATGGCTACACCTTC
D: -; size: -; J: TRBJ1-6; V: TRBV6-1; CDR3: CASSEEGLRVSPLHF; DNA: TGTGCCAGCAGTGAAGAGGGTCTTAGGGTTTCACCCCTCCACTTT
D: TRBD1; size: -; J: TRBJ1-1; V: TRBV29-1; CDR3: CSVLGQQLTRNTEAFF; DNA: TGCAGCGTCCTGGGACAGCAACTTACCCGGAACACTGAAGCTTTCTTT
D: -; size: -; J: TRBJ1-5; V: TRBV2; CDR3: CASSEGPVRPGQPQHF; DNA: TGTGCCAGCAGTGAAGGCCCAGTTAGGCCCGGTCAGCCCCAGCATTTT
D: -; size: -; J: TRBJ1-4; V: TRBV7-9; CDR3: CASSLAGLANEKLFF; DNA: TGTGCCAGCAGCTTAGCGGGGCTTGCGAATGAAAAACTGTTTTTT
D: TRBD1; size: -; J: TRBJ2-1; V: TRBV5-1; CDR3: CASSLAGTGVNEQFF; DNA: TGCGCCAGCAGCTTGGCTGGGACAGGGGTAAATGAGCAGTTCTTC
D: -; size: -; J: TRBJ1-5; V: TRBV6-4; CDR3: CASSVGADQPQHF; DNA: TGTGCCAGCAGTGTGGGGGCCGATCAGCCCCAGCATTTT
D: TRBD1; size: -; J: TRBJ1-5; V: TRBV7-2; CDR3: CASSLVRTGGQPQHF; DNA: TGTGCCAGCAGCTTAGTTCGGACAGGGGGACAGCCCCAGCATTTT
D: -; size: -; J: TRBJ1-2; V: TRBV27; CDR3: CASSLSGSDNYGYTF; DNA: TGTGCCAGCAGTTTATCGGGTTCCGATAACTATGGCTACACCTTC
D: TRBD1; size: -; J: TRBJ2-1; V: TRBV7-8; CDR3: CASSLARWTGGRNEQFF; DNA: TGTGCCAGCAGCTTAGCGAGGTGGACAGGGGGTAGAAATGAGCAGTTCTTC
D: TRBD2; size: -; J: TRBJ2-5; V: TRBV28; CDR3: CASSPTSGGRETQYF; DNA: TGTGCCAGCAGCCCCACTAGCGGGGGGCGAGAGACCCAGTACTTC
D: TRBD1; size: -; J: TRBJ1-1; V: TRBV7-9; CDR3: CASSQGQGGTEAFF; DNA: TGTGCCAGCAGCCAGGGACAGGGCGGTACTGAAGCTTTCTTT
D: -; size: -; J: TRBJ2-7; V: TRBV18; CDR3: CASSPSWSYEQYF; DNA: TGTGCCAGCTCCCCGTCATGGTCCTACGAGCAGTACTTC
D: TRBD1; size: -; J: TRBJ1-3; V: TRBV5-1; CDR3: CASSLGDRVSGNTIYF; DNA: TGCGCCAGCAGCTTGGGGGACAGGGTCTCTGGAAACACCATATATTTT
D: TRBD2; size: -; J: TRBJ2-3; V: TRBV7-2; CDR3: CASSLVSRLAGGTTDTQYF; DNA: TGTGCCAGCAGCTTAGTGTCCCGGCTAGCGGGGGGAACCACAGATACGCAGTATTTT